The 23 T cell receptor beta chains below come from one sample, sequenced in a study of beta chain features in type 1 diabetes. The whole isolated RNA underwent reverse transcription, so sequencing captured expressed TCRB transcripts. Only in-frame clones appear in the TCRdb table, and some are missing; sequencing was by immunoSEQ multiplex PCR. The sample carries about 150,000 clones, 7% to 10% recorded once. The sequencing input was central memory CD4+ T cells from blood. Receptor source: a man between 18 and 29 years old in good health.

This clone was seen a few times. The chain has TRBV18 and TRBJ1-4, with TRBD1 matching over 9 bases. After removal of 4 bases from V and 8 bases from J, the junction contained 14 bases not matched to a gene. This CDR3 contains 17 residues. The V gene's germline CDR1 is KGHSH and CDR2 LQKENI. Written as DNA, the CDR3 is TGTGCCAGCTCACAATCCCCAGGGACAGGGCTTCGAGAAAAACTGTTTTTT. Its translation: CASSQSPGTGLREKLFF.

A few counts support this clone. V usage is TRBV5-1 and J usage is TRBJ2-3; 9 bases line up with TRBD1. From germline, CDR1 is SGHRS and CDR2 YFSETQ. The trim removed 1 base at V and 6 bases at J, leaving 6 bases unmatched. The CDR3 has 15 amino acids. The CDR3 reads CASSLRTGESDTQYF. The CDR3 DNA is TGCGCCAGCAGCTTGCGGACAGGGGAATCCGATACGCAGTATTTT.

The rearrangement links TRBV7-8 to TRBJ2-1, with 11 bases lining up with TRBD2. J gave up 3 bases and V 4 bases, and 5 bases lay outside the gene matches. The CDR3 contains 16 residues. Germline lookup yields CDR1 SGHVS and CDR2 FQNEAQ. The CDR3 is CASSSRLAGSYNEQFF. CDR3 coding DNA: TGTGCCAGCAGCTCCAGACTAGCGGGAAGCTACAATGAGCAGTTCTTC.

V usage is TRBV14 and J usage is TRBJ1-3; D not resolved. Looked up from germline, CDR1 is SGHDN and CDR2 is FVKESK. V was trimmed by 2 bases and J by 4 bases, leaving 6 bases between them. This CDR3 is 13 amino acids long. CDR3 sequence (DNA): TGTGCCAGCAGCCAACAGCGAGGAAACACCATATATTTT. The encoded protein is CASSQQRGNTIYF. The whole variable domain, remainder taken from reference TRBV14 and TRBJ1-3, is EAGVTQFPSHSVIEKGQTVTLRCDPISGHDNLYWYRRVMGKEIKFLLHFVKESKQDESGMPNNRFLAERTGGTYSTLKVQPAELEDSGVYFCASSQQRGNTIYFGEGSWLTVV.

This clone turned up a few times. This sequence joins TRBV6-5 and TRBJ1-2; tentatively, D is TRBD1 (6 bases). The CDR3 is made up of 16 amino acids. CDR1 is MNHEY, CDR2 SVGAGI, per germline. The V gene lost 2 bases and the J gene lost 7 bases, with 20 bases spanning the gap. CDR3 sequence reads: CASSYRQAVGPFGYTF. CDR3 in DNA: TGTGCCAGCAGTTACCGACAGGCTGTGGGCCCGTTTGGCTACACCTTC.

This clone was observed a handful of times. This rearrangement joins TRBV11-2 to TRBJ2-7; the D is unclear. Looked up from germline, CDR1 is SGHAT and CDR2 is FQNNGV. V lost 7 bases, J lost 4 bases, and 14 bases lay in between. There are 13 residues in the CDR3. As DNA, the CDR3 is TGTGCCAGCACCCAACTTACAGATTACGAGCAGTACTTC. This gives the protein CASTQLTDYEQYF.

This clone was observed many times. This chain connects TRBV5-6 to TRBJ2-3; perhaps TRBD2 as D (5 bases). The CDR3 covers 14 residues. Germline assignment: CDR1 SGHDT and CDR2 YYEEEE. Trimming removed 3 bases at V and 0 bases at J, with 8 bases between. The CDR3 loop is CASSSGLSTDTQYF. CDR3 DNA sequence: TGTGCCAGCAGCTCAGGACTGAGCACAGATACGCAGTATTTT. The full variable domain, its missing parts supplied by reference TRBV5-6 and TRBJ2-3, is DAGVTQSPTHLIKTRGQQVTLRCSPKSGHDTVSWYQQALGQGPQFIFQYYEEEERQRGNFPDRFSGHQFPNYSSELNVNALLLGDSALYLCASSSGLSTDTQYFGPGTRLTVL.

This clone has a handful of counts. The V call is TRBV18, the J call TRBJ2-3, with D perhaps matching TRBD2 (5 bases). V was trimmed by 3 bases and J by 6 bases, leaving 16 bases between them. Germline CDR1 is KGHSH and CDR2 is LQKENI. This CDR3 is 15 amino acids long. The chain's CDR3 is CASSPGPPEVDTQYF. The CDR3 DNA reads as TGTGCCAGCTCACCCGGACCTCCGGAGGTGGATACGCAGTATTTT.

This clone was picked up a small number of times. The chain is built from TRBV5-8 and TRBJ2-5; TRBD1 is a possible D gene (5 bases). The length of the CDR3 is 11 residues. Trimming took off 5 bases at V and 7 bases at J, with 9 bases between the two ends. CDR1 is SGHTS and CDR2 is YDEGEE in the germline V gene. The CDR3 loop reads CASRGPGTQYF. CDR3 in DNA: TGTGCCAGCAGGGGGCCGGGGACCCAGTACTTC.

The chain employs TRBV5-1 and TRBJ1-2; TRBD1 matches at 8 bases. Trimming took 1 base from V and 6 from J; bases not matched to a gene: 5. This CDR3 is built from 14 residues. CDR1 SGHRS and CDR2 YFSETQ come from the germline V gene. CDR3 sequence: CASSLTGGSNGYTF. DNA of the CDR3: TGCGCCAGCAGCTTGACAGGGGGGTCGAATGGCTACACCTTC.

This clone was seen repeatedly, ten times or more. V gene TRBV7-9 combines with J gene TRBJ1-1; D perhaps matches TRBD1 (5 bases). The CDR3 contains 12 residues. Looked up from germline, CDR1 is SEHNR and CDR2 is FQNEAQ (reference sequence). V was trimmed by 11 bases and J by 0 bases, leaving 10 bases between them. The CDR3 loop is CAGAAMNTEAFF. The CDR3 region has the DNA TGTGCCGGGGCAGCCATGAACACTGAAGCTTTCTTT.

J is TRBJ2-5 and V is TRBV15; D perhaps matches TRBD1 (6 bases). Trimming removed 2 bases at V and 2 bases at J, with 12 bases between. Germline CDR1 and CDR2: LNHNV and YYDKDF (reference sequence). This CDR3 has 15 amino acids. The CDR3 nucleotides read TGTGCCACCAGCAGAACCCCAGGGGTTCAAGAGACCCAGTACTTC. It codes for CATSRTPGVQETQYF. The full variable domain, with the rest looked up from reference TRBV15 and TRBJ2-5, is DAMVIQNPRYQVTQFGKPVTLSCSQTLNHNVMYWYQQKSSQAPKLLFHYYDKDFNNEADTPDNFQSRRPNTSFCFLDIRSPGLGDTAMYLCATSRTPGVQETQYFGPGTRLLVL.

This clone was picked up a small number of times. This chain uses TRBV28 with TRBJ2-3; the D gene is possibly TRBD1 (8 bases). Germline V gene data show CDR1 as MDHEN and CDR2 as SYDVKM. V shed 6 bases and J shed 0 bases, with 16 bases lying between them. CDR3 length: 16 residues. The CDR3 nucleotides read TGTGCCAGCAGCCGGACAGGGAGGGCTAGCACAGATACGCAGTATTTT. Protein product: CASSRTGRASTDTQYF.

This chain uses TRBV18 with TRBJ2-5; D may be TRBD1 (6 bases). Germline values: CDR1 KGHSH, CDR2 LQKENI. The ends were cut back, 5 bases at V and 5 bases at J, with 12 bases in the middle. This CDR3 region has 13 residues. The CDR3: CASSNQGQETQYF. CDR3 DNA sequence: TGTGCCAGCTCAAATCAGGGGCAGGAGACCCAGTACTTC.

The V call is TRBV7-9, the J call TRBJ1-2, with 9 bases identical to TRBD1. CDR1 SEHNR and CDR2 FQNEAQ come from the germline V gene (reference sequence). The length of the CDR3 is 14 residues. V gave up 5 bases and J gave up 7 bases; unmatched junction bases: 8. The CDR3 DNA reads TGTGCCAGCAGCGCCTCGGGACAGGGTACTGGCTACACCTTC. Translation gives CASSASGQGTGYTF.

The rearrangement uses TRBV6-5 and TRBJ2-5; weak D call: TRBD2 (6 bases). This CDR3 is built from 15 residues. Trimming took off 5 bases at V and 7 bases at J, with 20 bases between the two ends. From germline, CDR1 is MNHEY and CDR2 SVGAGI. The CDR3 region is CASSRRGLPGGTQYF. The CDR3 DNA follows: TGTGCCAGCAGTCGACGGGGACTCCCTGGGGGGACCCAGTACTTC.

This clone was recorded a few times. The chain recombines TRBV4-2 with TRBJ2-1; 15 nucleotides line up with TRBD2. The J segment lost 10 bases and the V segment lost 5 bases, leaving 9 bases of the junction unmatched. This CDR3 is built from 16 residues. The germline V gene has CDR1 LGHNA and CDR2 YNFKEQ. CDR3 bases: TGTGCCAGCAGCACTGGACTAGCGGGGGGGCCAAGGGAGCAGTTCTTC. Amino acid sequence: CASSTGLAGGPREQFF.

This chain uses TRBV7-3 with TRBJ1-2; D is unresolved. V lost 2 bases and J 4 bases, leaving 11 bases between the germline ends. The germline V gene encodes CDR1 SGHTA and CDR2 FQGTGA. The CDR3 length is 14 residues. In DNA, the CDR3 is TGTGCCAGCAGCTTATCCGGGGAAGCCTATGGCTACACCTTC. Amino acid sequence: CASSLSGEAYGYTF.

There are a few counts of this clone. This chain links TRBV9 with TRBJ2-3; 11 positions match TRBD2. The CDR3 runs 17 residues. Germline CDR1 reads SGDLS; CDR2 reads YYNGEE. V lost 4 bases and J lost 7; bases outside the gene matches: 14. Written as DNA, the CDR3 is TGTGCCAGCAGCCCTCGACCGGGACTAGCGGAGCCGTATACGCAGTATTTT. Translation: CASSPRPGLAEPYTQYF. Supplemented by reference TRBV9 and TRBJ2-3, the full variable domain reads DSGVTQTPKHLITATGQRVTLRCSPRSGDLSVYWYQQSLDQGLQFLIQYYNGEERAKGNILERFSAQQFPDLHSELNLSSLELGDSALYFCASSPRPGLAEPYTQYFGPGTRLTVL.

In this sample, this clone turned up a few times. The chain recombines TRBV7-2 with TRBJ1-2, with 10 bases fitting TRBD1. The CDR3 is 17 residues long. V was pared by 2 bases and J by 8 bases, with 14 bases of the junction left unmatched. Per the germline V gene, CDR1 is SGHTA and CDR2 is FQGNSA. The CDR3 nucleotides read TGTGCCAGCAGCTTAAATCCTATTCGACAGGGGGCAGGGGGCTACACCTTC. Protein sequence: CASSLNPIRQGAGGYTF.

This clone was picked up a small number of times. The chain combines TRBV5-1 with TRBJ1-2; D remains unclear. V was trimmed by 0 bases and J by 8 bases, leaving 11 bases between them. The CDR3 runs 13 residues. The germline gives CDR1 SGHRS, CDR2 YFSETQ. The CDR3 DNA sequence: TGCGCCAGCAGCTTGGGGGAGAAGAGGGGCTACACCTTC. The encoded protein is CASSLGEKRGYTF.

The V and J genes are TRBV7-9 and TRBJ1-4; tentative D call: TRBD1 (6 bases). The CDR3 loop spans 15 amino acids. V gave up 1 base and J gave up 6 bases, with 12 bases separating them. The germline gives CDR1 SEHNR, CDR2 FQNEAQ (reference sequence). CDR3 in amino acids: CASSLGTGQDEKLFF. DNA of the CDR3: TGTGCCAGCAGCTTAGGAACAGGGCAGGATGAAAAACTGTTTTTT. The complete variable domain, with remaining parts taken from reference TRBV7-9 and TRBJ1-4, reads DTGVSQNPRHKITKRGQNVTFRCDPISEHNRLYWYRQTLGQGPEFLTYFQNEAQLEKSRLLSDRFSAERPKGSFSTLEIQRTEQGDSAMYLCASSLGTGQDEKLFFGSGTQLSVL.

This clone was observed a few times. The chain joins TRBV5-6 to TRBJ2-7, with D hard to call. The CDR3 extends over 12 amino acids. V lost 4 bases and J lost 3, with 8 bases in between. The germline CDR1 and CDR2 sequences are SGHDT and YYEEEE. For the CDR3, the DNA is TGTGCCAGCAGCGAAACTGACTACGAGCAGTACTTC. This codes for CASSETDYEQYF.